This TCR beta chain was captured in a study of blood T cell repertoires in COVID-19. The overall study: Acute and convalescent COVID-19 specimens originated in the United States, Italy and Spain. The cDNA or gDNA used as material had been derived from T cells, B-cell-depleted T cells, or PBMCs.

Per the study methods: Amplification of reference gene primers provided the estimated nucleated cell counts. Clones were read by immunoSEQ multiplex PCR, and TCRdb kept only the in-frame ones, dropping some. The V and J calls and clone size come from that table; D and trimming were worked out from the DNA. The table includes roughly 78,000 clones, about 89% detected once. In germline, CDR1 is SGHTA, CDR2 FQGTGA. The CDR3 runs to 14 residues. The germline V and J ends were trimmed by 5 bases and 0 bases, with 8 bases remaining between them. The sequence was collected from a woman in her sixties with acute or convalescent COVID-19. The rearrangement links TRBV7-3 to TRBJ1-3; D is perhaps TRBD1 (5 bases). Sample: peripheral blood. For the CDR3, the DNA is TGTGCCAGCAGCCCGACAGCCTCTGGAAACACCATATATTTT. Amino acid sequence: CASSPTASGNTIYF.